This entry describes one T cell receptor beta chain. Its antigen remains unknown. The germline gives CDR1 KGHDR, CDR2 SFDVKD. The CDR3 is made up of 14 amino acids. V dropped 5 bases and J dropped 3 bases, with 11 bases sitting between them. TCRdb reanalysed the 5' RACE reads using MiXCR and keeps one entry per CDR3 protein. The data contain some 40,000 distinct CDR3 sequences, more than 9% of them seen just once; the ten biggest clones take up 10% to 15%. This specimen comes from a study of T-cell memory formation after mild COVID-19. Study observations and caveats: Contracting clones localized mainly to CM and EM when CD4+ and mainly to EMRA when CD8+. Clones from the second wave (peaking day 37) had unconfirmed SARS-CoV-2 specificity.

The sample consisted of PBMCs or a T cell subset sorted from them (not recorded which). This receptor was obtained from an adult woman who had mild COVID-19 (a few samples of this study predate the infection). Cell type and time point are not known. V usage is TRBV24-1 and J usage is TRBJ2-3, with D perhaps matching TRBD1 (7 bases). CDR3 DNA: TGTGCCACCAGTGGGAGGGGGCGGACAGATACGCAGTATTTT. Protein product: CATSGRGRTDTQYF.